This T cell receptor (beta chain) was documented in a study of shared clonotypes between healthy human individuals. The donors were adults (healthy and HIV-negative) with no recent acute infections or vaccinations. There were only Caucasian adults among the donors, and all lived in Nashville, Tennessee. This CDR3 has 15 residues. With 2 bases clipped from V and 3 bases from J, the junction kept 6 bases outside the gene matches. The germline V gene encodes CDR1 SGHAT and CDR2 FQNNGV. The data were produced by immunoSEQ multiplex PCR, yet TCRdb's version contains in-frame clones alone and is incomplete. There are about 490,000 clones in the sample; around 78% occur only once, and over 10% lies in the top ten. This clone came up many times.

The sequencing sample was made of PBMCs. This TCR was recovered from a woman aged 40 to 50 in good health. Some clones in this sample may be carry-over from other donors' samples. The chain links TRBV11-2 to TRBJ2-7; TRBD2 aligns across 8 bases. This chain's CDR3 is CASSLFPTSDYEQYF. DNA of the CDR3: TGTGCCAGCAGCTTATTCCCGACTAGCGACTACGAGCAGTACTTC.